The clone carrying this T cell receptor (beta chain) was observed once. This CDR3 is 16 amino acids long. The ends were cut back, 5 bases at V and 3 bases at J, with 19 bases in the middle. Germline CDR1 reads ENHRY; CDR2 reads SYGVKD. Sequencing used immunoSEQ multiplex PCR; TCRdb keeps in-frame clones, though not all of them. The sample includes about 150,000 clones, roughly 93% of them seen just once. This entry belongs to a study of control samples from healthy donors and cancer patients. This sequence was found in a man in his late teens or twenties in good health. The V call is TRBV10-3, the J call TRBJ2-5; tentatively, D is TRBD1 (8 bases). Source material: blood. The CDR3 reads CAISPQGGAGKETQYF. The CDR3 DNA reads TGTGCCATCAGTCCACAGGGGGGGGCTGGAAAAGAGACCCAGTACTTC.